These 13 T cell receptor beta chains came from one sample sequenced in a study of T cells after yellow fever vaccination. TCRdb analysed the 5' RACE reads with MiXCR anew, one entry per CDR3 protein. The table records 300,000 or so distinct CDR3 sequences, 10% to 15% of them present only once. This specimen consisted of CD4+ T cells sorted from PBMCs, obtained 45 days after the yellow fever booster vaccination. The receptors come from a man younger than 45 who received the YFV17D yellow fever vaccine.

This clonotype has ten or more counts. This CDR3 is CSVRGGTGAYNEQFF. In DNA form, the CDR3 reads TGCAGCGTCCGTGGCGGGACAGGGGCCTACAATGAGCAGTTCTTC. This chain joins TRBV29-1 and TRBJ2-1, with TRBD1 identical over 10 bases. CDR1 and CDR2 from the germline V gene are SQVTM and ANQGSEA. The CDR3 is made up of 15 amino acids. The V segment lost 6 bases and the J segment 2 bases; nucleotides outside the gene matches: 7.

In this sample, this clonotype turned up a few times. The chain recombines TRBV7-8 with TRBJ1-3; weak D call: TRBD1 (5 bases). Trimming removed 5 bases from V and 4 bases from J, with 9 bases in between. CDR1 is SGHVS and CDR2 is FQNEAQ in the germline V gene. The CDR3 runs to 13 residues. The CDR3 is CASSRNRGNTIYF. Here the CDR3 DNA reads TGTGCCAGCAGCCGAAACAGGGGAAACACCATATATTTT.

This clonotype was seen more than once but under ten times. CDR3 sequence reads: CASSPGSTEAFF. CDR3 sequence (DNA): TGTGCCAGCAGTCCGGGGAGCACTGAAGCTTTCTTT. V is TRBV12-3 or TRBV12-4 and J is TRBJ1-1; D is unresolved. The CDR3 is 12 amino acids. V lost 5 bases, J lost 4 bases, and 8 bases lay in between.

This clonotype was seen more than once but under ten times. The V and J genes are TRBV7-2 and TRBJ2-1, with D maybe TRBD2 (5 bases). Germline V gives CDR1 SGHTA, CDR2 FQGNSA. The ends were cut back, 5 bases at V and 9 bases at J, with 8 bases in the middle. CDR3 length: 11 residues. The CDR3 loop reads CASSREGEQFF. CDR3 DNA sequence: TGTGCCAGCAGCCGGGAAGGTGAGCAGTTCTTC.

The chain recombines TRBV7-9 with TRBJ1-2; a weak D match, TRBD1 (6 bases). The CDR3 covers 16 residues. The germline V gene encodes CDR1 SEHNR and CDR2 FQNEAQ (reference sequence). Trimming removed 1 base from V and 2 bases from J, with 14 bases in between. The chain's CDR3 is CASSLGGSDSNYGYTF. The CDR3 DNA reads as TGTGCCAGCAGCTTAGGCGGATCGGACAGCAACTATGGCTACACCTTC.

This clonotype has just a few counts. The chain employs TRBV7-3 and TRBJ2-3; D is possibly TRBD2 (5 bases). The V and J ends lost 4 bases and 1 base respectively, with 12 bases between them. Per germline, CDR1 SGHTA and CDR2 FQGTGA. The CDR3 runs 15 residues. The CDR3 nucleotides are TGTGCCAGCAGCTCCAGCGGAACTCGCACAGATACGCAGTATTTT. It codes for CASSSSGTRTDTQYF.

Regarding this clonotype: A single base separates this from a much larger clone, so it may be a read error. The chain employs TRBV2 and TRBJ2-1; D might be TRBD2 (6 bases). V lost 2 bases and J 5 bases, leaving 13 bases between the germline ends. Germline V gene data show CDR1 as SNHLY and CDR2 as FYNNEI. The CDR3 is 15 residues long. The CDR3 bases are TGTGCCAGCAGTGAACCTATCGGGAGAGACAATGAGCAGTTCTTC. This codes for CASSEPIGRDNEQFF.

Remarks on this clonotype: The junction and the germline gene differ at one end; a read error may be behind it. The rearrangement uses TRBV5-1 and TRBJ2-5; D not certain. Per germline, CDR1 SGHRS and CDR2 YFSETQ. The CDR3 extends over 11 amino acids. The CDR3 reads CASSNHETQYF. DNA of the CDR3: TGCGCCAGCAGCAACCATGAGACCCAGTACTTC.

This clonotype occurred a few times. The CDR3 is CASSQDAGVRFYEQYF. CDR3 nucleotides: TGTGCCAGCAGCCAAGACGCAGGGGTGAGATTCTACGAGCAGTACTTC. The chain carries TRBV14 and TRBJ2-7; a weak D match, TRBD1 (6 bases). Per germline, CDR1 SGHDN and CDR2 FVKESK. V was trimmed by 0 bases and J by 3 bases, leaving 15 bases between them. This CDR3 comprises 16 residues.

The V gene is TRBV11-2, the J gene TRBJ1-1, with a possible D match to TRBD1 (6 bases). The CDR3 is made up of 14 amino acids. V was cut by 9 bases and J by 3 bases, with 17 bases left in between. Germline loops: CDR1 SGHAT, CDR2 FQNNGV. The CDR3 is CARSTTGLDTEAFF. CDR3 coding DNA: TGTGCCAGAAGTACAACAGGGTTGGACACTGAAGCTTTCTTT. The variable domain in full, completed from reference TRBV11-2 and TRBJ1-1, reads EAGVAQSPRYKIIEKRQSVAFWCNPISGHATLYWYQQILGQGPKLLIQFQNNGVVDDSQLPKDRFSAERLKGVDSTLKIQPAKLEDSAVYLCARSTTGLDTEAFFGQGTRLTVV.

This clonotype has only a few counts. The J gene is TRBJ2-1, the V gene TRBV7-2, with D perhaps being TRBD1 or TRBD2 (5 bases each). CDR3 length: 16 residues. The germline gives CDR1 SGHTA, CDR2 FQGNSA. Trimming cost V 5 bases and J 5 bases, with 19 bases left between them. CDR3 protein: CASSKGSGGGHNEQFF. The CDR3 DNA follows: TGTGCCAGCAGCAAAGGGTCCGGTGGGGGTCACAATGAGCAGTTCTTC.

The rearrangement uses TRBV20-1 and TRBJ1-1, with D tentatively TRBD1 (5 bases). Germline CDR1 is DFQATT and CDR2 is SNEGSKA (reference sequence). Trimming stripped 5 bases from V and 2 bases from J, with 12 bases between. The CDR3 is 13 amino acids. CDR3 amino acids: CSALRGANTEAFF. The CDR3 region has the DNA TGCAGTGCTCTTAGAGGGGCTAACACTGAAGCTTTCTTT.

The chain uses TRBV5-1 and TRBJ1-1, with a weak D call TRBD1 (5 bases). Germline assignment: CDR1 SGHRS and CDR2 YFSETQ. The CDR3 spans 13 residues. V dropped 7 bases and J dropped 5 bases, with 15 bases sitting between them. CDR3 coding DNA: TGCGCCAGCTGCAGGGAGGAACGTACTGAAGCTTTCTTT. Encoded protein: CASCREERTEAFF.